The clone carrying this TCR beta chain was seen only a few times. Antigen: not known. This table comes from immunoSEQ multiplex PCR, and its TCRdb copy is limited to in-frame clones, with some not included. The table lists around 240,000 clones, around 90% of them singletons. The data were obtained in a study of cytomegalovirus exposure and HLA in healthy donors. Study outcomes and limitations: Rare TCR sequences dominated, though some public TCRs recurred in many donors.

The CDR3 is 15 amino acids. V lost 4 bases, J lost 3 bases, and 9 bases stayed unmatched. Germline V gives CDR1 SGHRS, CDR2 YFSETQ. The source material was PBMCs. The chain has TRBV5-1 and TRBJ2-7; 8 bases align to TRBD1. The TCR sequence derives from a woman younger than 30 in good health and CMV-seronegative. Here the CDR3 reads CASSVQGEGLYEQYF. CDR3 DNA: TGCGCCAGCAGCGTACAGGGGGAAGGTCTCTACGAGCAGTACTTC.